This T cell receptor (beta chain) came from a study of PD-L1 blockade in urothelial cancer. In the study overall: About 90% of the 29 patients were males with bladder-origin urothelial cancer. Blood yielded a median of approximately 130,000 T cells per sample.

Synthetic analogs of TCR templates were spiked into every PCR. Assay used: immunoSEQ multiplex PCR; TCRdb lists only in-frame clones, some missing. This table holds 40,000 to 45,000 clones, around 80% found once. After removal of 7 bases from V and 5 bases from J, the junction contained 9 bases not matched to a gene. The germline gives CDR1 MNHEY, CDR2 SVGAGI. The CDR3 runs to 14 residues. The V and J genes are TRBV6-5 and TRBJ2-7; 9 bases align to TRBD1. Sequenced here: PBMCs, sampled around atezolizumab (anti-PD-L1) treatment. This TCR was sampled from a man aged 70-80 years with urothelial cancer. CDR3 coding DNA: TGTGCCAGCAAAGGGGACAGGGCCGTCCACGAGCAGTACTTC. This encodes CASKGDRAVHEQYF.